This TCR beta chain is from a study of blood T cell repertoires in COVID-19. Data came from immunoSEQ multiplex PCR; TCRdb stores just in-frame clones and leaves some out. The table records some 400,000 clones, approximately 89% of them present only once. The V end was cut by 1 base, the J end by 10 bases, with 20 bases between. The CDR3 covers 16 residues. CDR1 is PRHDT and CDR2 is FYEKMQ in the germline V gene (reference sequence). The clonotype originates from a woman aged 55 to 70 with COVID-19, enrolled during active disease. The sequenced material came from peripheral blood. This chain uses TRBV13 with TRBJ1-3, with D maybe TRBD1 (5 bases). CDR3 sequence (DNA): TGTGCCAGCAGCTTAGTAGGGCAGGGCTCGGGTTTTACCATATATTTT. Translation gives CASSLVGQGSGFTIYF.